A selection of T cell receptor beta chains follows, all from one sample in a study of T cells in Graves' hyperthyroidism and ophthalmopathy. TCRdb recomputed calls from the multiplex PCR reads with MiXCR, one row per CDR3 protein. The sample carries hundreds of thousands of distinct CDR3 sequences, roughly 40% recorded once. The specimen sequenced was blood. Every receptor here comes from a man younger than 35 with Graves' hyperthyroidism. The CDR3 runs from the conserved cysteine through the conserved F or W. The D gene is left open where the match is weak. Not every row has a clone size; where given, it reads once, few, many or a size class.

J	D	size	V	length	CDR3	DNA
TRBJ2-6	TRBD2	NA	TRBV10-3	19	CASSFPTSLEGSGANVLTF	TGTGCCAGCAGCTTTCCGACTAGCTTAGAAGGGTCTGGGGCCAACGTCCTGACTTTC
TRBJ2-5	TRBD2	NA	TRBV7-3	16	CASSLAGLAGDETQYF	TGTGCCAGCAGCTTAGCGGGACTAGCGGGAGATGAGACCCAGTACTTC
TRBJ2-3	NA	NA	TRBV29-1	11	CSVEEVLAQYF	TGCAGCGTGGAAGAGGTACTCGCGCAGTATTTT
TRBJ1-1	NA	few	TRBV19	15	CASSPIPGSNTEAFF	TGTGCCAGTAGTCCAATTCCAGGATCGAACACTGAAGCTTTCTTT
TRBJ1-1	NA	NA	TRBV14	16	CASSFTLYGANTEAFF	TGTGCCAGCAGTTTTACTCTTTACGGGGCGAACACTGAAGCTTTCTTT
TRBJ1-1	NA	NA	TRBV7-9	12	CASSPVLPEAFF	TGTGCCAGCAGCCCCGTTTTACCTGAAGCTTTCTTT
TRBJ1-1	NA	NA	TRBV2	11	CASGSNTGAFF	TGTGCCAGCGGATCGAACACCGGGGCTTTCTTT
TRBJ1-5	TRBD1	many	TRBV7-2	16	CASSLASTGAGQPQHF	TGTGCCAGCAGCTTAGCCTCCACAGGGGCCGGTCAGCCCCAGCATTTT
TRBJ2-5	NA	NA	TRBV10-3	16	CASRGYTGPGGETQYF	TGTGCCAGCAGGGGATACACAGGGCCTGGGGGGGAGACCCAGTACTTC
TRBJ2-7	TRBD2	NA	TRBV5-1	17	CASSLGWVREEDYEQYF	TGCGCCAGCAGCTTGGGTTGGGTGCGGGAGGAGGACTACGAGCAGTACTTC
TRBJ1-1	NA	NA	TRBV11-2	11	CASRTTGEAFF	TGTGCCAGCAGGACCACGGGGGAAGCTTTCTTT
TRBJ1-1	NA	NA	TRBV13	15	CASSFRGQLNTEAFF	TGTGCCAGCAGCTTTCGCGGACAGTTGAACACTGAAGCTTTCTTT
TRBJ2-5	NA	many	TRBV29-1	15	CSFTKERAGQETQYF	TGCAGCTTCACTAAGGAGAGGGCCGGACAAGAGACCCAGTACTTC
TRBJ1-3	TRBD1	few	TRBV6-5	16	CASSEALTGSGNTIYF	TGTGCCAGCAGTGAAGCACTGACAGGGTCCGGAAACACCATATATTTT
TRBJ2-7	NA	many	TRBV7-9	13	CASSQTLEHEQYF	TGTGCCAGCAGCCAGACGCTAGAACACGAGCAGTACTTC
TRBJ1-1	TRBD1	few	TRBV14	17	CASSVRWDSLSNTEAFF	TGTGCCAGCAGCGTCCGTTGGGACAGCCTTTCGAACACTGAAGCTTTCTTT
TRBJ1-2	NA	many	TRBV7-8	14	CASSLAAKGNGYTF	TGTGCCAGCAGCTTAGCGGCGAAGGGGAATGGCTACACCTTC
TRBJ2-5	TRBD2	few	TRBV20-1	14	CSAQTSGLQETQYF	TGCAGTGCCCAGACTAGCGGCCTTCAAGAGACCCAGTACTTC
TRBJ2-7	NA	few	TRBV12-3/TRBV12-4	14	CASSRHVSSYEQYF	TGTGCCAGCAGCAGACATGTCAGCTCCTACGAGCAGTACTTC
TRBJ2-5	TRBD2	NA	TRBV7-7	15	CASSLWTSGSETQYF	TGTGCTAGCAGCTTATGGACTAGCGGGAGCGAGACCCAGTACTTC
TRBJ2-2	NA	NA	TRBV12-5	16	CASGFSAGPNTGELFF	TGTGCTAGTGGTTTTTCGGCAGGGCCCAACACCGGGGAGCTGTTTTTT
TRBJ1-2	TRBD1	many	TRBV7-9	13	CASSSQGMYGYTF	TGTGCCAGCAGTTCACAGGGGATGTATGGCTACACCTTC
TRBJ1-1	TRBD1	many	TRBV7-6	14	CASSPSGTESKAFF	TGTGCCAGCAGCCCTAGTGGGACAGAGTCTAAAGCTTTCTTT
TRBJ1-1	TRBD1	NA	TRBV29-1	10	CSVVGQGAFF	TGCAGCGTTGTGGGACAGGGGGCTTTCTTT
TRBJ1-1	NA	NA	TRBV4-3	13	CASSQEIGPLAFF	TGCGCCAGCAGCCAAGAAATCGGTCCGCTAGCTTTCTTT
TRBJ2-7	TRBD1	NA	TRBV24-1	14	CATSSGTGIYEQYF	TGTGCCACCAGTTCCGGGACAGGGATCTACGAGCAGTACTTC
TRBJ1-5	NA	NA	TRBV10-3	12	CAIRADGTYEHF	TGTGCCATCAGAGCAGACGGAACCTACGAGCATTTT
TRBJ1-2	NA	many	TRBV7-2	14	CASSPVDSPYGYTF	TGTGCCAGCAGCCCAGTAGACAGCCCTTATGGCTACACCTTC
TRBJ2-5	TRBD2	once	TRBV2	15	CASTNELAGEETQYF	TGTGCCAGCACTAATGAGCTAGCGGGAGAAGAGACCCAGTACTTC
TRBJ2-7	NA	NA	TRBV12-3/TRBV12-4	14	CASSTRDKPYEQYF	TGTGCCAGCAGTACCCGGGACAAGCCCTACGAGCAGTACTTC
TRBJ1-1	NA	many	TRBV29-1	14	CSVPASPVGTEAFF	TGCAGCGTGCCAGCCAGCCCGGTAGGGACTGAAGCTTTCTTT
TRBJ2-2	NA	NA	TRBV29-1	15	CSAPRGGGNTGELFF	TGCAGTGCTCCCAGAGGGGGGGGGAACACCGGGGAGCTGTTTTTT
TRBJ2-7	TRBD2	NA	TRBV7-8	15	CASKPGTSGSVEQYF	TGTGCCAGCAAACCGGGGACTAGTGGGTCGGTCGAGCAGTACTTC
TRBJ2-2	NA	once	TRBV29-1	12	CSYYRDTGELFF	TGCAGTTACTACCGTGACACCGGGGAGCTGTTTTTT
TRBJ2-7	TRBD1	NA	TRBV2	16	CASHLQTGEGTYEQYF	TGTGCCAGCCACCTACAGACAGGGGAAGGAACCTACGAGCAGTACTTC
TRBJ2-5	NA	many	TRBV20-1	16	CSARDGTPRALATQYF	TGCAGTGCTAGGGACGGGACACCCCGCGCCTTAGCGACCCAGTACTTC
TRBJ2-7	TRBD1	few	TRBV12-3/TRBV12-4	15	CASSLWGQGHYEQYF	TGTGCCAGCAGTTTATGGGGACAGGGACACTACGAGCAGTACTTC
TRBJ1-5	TRBD1	many	TRBV19	15	CASSILTGTTQPQHF	TGTGCCAGTAGTATCTTGACAGGGACTACCCAGCCCCAGCATTTT
TRBJ1-1	NA	many	TRBV9	15	CASSPDSGGYTEAFF	TGTGCCAGCAGCCCAGATTCGGGTGGGTACACTGAAGCTTTCTTT
TRBJ2-6	TRBD1	many	TRBV29-1	16	CSVWGTGPSGANVLTF	TGCAGCGTTTGGGGGACAGGTCCCTCTGGGGCCAACGTCCTGACTTTC
TRBJ2-5	NA	NA	TRBV2	14	CASSEVGGEETQYF	TGTGCCAGCAGTGAAGTAGGGGGTGAAGAGACCCAGTACTTC
TRBJ1-1	NA	NA	TRBV9	14	CASSPTGARPEAFF	TGTGCCAGCAGCCCGACTGGGGCGCGACCTGAAGCTTTCTTT
TRBJ1-5	NA	once	TRBV4-1	15	CASSQLQGPNQPQHF	TGCGCCAGCAGCCAACTACAGGGTCCTAACCAGCCCCAGCATTTT
TRBJ1-2	NA	NA	TRBV24-1	11	CAFTGRYGYTF	TGTGCCTTTACAGGGCGCTATGGCTACACCTTC
TRBJ2-5	TRBD1	few	TRBV7-9	15	CASSGEVTGSETQYF	TGTGCCAGCAGCGGAGAGGTGACAGGGTCCGAGACCCAGTACTTC
TRBJ1-5	NA	many	TRBV7-2	14	CASSVPGGNQPQHF	TGTGCCAGCAGCGTACCGGGAGGCAATCAGCCCCAGCATTTT
TRBJ1-1	NA	many	TRBV7-8	15	CASSLATAMSTEAFF	TGTGCCAGCAGCTTAGCAACAGCAATGAGCACTGAAGCTTTCTTT
TRBJ1-1	NA	NA	TRBV5-1	14	CASSFSSTNTEAFF	TGCGCCAGCAGCTTTTCATCCACGAACACTGAAGCTTTCTTT
TRBJ1-2	NA	NA	TRBV6-5	13	CASSFSRRYGYTF	TGTGCCAGCAGTTTTTCCCGGCGGTATGGCTACACCTTC
TRBJ2-7	NA	few	TRBV6-6	14	CASTHLMGSYEQYF	TGTGCCAGCACCCACCTGATGGGATCCTACGAGCAGTACTTC
TRBJ2-7	NA	NA	TRBV29-1	12	CSVEGGSHEQYF	TGCAGCGTTGAGGGGGGATCCCACGAGCAGTACTTC
TRBJ1-4	TRBD1	NA	TRBV5-4	17	CASSFPGQGATNEKLFF	TGTGCCAGCAGCTTCCCAGGACAGGGTGCAACTAATGAAAAACTGTTTTTT
TRBJ1-1	NA	few	TRBV6-5	16	CASSWTPGQLNTEAFF	TGTGCCAGCAGTTGGACGCCAGGGCAGCTGAACACTGAAGCTTTCTTT